This entry lists 5 T cell receptor beta chains sequenced from one sample in a study of CD8 T cells in Susac syndrome. RNA, at about 0.5 to 1 ug, was reverse transcribed with random hexamers. TCRdb used MiXCR to reprocess the immunoSEQ multiplex PCR reads, holding one entry per CDR3 protein. The sample holds about 140,000 distinct CDR3 sequences, approximately 95% seen once. Sequencing was performed on CD4+ T cells from PBMCs. These receptor sequences come from a human donor with multiple sclerosis.

This rearrangement joins TRBV20-1 to TRBJ1-6, with 9 bases that match TRBD1. Losses at the gene ends were 0 bases for V and 7 bases for J; bases not matched to a gene: 7. Germline values: CDR1 DFQATT, CDR2 SNEGSKA (reference sequence). The CDR3 has 16 amino acids. CDR3 bases: TGCAGTGCTAGAGAACGGGACAGGGTGTGGAATTCACCCCTCCACTTT. Amino acids: CSARERDRVWNSPLHF.

The rearrangement uses TRBV19 and TRBJ1-5; D possibly corresponds to TRBD1 (5 bases). The V gene's germline CDR1 is LNHDA and CDR2 SQIVND (reference sequence). The length of the CDR3 is 13 residues. With 3 bases removed from V and 7 bases from J, the gap between germline ends came to 10 bases. The CDR3 DNA reads TGTGCCAGTAGTATTGGGGGGGGACAGCCCCAGCATTTT. It translates to CASSIGGGQPQHF.

This rearrangement joins TRBV19 to TRBJ2-7, with D possibly being TRBD2 (6 bases). Germline lookup yields CDR1 LNHDA and CDR2 SQIVND (reference sequence). There are 11 residues in the CDR3. CDR3 protein: CASGVTYEQYF. CDR3 bases: TGTGCATCGGGGGTAACCTACGAGCAGTACTTC.

This chain connects TRBV27 to TRBJ2-7, with D perhaps TRBD2 (6 bases). This CDR3 spans 14 amino acids. With 1 base removed from V and 1 base from J, the gap between germline ends came to 8 bases. CDR1 and CDR2 from the germline V gene are MNHEY and SMNVEV (reference sequence). The CDR3 reads CASSLLGGSYEQYF. DNA for the CDR3: TGTGCCAGCAGTTTATTGGGGGGATCCTACGAGCAGTACTTC.

CDR3 bases: TGTGCCAGCAGACTCTCGACAGGGTTGAACACCGGGGAGCTGTTTTTT. Translating it yields CASRLSTGLNTGELFF. The gene calls are TRBV28 and TRBJ2-2; 7 bases agree with TRBD1. This CDR3 spans 16 amino acids. The J segment lost 1 base and the V segment lost 6 bases, leaving 8 bases of the junction unmatched. Per the germline V gene, CDR1 is MDHEN and CDR2 is SYDVKM.